This TCR beta chain comes out of a study of blood T cell repertoires in COVID-19. Study in general: The United States, Italy and Spain supplied acute and convalescent COVID-19 samples. In each case, the material was cDNA or gDNA derived from T cells, B-cell-depleted T cells, or PBMCs.

In the original processing: Amplification of reference gene primers was used by the study to estimate nucleated cell counts. The data were produced by immunoSEQ multiplex PCR, yet TCRdb's version contains in-frame clones alone and is incomplete. V, J and clone size are those of that table, while D and trimming were read from the DNA. The table has just under 100,000 clones, just over 85% seen once; the top ten hold 10% to 15%. The ends lost 11 bases at V and 4 bases at J; junction bases unmatched: 7. The CDR3 covers 12 residues. Germline assignment: CDR1 ENHRY and CDR2 SYGVKD. V and J are TRBV10-3 and TRBJ1-2; 7 nucleotides align to TRBD1. The sequence was obtained from a woman aged 55-69 years in a cohort sampled during active or convalescent COVID-19. Material: peripheral blood. For the CDR3, the DNA is TGTGCCTCCCGGAGGGACAGCTATGGCTACACCTTC. This gives the protein CASRRDSYGYTF.